This is a list of T cell receptor beta chains from one sample in a study of T-cell memory formation after mild COVID-19. Each CDR3 protein is one row after TCRdb ran MiXCR on the 5' RACE reads. The repertoire holds approximately 340,000 distinct CDR3 sequences, with approximately 15% as singletons. Input material: PBMCs or a T cell subset sorted from them (not recorded which). The receptors were gathered from a man between 18 and 29 years old who had mild COVID-19 (a few samples of this study predate the infection). Cell type and time point are not known. CDR3s include the opening cysteine and the closing phenylalanine or tryptophan. The order of the fields is V gene, D gene, J gene, clone size, CDR3 protein, CDR3 DNA. The D gene is left open where the match is weak. Expanded clones are given a class, and other clones once, few, many or no size at all.

TRBV7-2,.,TRBJ1-1,.,CASSLGGTGSYTEAFF,TGTGCCAGCAGCTTAGGCGGAACAGGTTCCTACACTGAAGCTTTCTTT
TRBV5-6,.,TRBJ2-3,.,CASSSGVFRTDTQYF,TGTGCCAGCAGCTCGGGAGTATTCCGCACAGATACGCAGTATTTT
TRBV25-1,.,TRBJ2-3,.,CASSGTGMDTQYF,TGTGCCAGCAGTGGTACAGGGATGGATACGCAGTATTTT
TRBV7-9,.,TRBJ2-3,few,CASSLYERGTDTQYF,TGTGCCAGCAGCTTATATGAGCGGGGCACAGATACGCAGTATTTT
TRBV4-1,.,TRBJ2-7,many,CASSPDPASGIPYEQYF,TGCGCCAGCAGCCCGGATCCCGCCTCGGGTATCCCCTACGAGCAGTACTTC
TRBV5-1,.,TRBJ2-1,few,CASSTPGGDEQFF,TGCGCCAGCAGCACCCCCGGCGGGGATGAGCAGTTCTTC
TRBV29-1,TRBD2,TRBJ2-2,once,CSVGASGASGELFF,TGCAGCGTTGGGGCTAGCGGGGCTAGCGGGGAGCTGTTTTTT
TRBV18,TRBD1,TRBJ2-1,.,CASSLGDRGRNEQFF,TGTGCCAGCTCACTTGGGGACAGGGGGCGAAATGAGCAGTTCTTC
TRBV5-1,TRBD2,TRBJ2-5,.,CASSFIGTSQETQYF,TGCGCCAGCAGCTTTATCGGGACTAGCCAAGAGACCCAGTACTTC
TRBV6-5,TRBD1,TRBJ1-1,few,CASSSPRTGVGTEAFF,TGTGCCAGCAGTTCCCCCCGGACAGGGGTAGGGACTGAAGCTTTCTTT
TRBV5-1,.,TRBJ1-2,.,CASSNPTGHYGYTF,TGCGCCAGCAGCAACCCGACAGGTCACTATGGCTACACCTTC
TRBV23-1,.,TRBJ2-3,few,CASKPPDTQYF,TGCGCCAGCAAGCCCCCAGATACGCAGTATTTT
TRBV25-1,TRBD1,TRBJ1-2,few,CASSDTGQAFYGYTF,TGTGCCAGCAGTGACACAGGACAGGCCTTCTATGGCTACACCTTC
TRBV24-1,.,TRBJ2-3,.,CATRKIGVFADTQYF,TGTGCCACCAGGAAGATCGGGGTTTTTGCAGATACGCAGTATTTT
TRBV4-3,TRBD1,TRBJ1-2,.,CASSQNQGQGYGYTF,TGCGCCAGCAGCCAAAACCAGGGACAGGGGTATGGCTACACCTTC
TRBV11-2,.,TRBJ2-3,.,CASTVGGSGGTDTQYF,TGTGCCAGCACCGTCGGGGGCAGCGGGGGCACAGATACGCAGTATTTT
TRBV18,TRBD1,TRBJ1-1,.,CASSPGTGGIRTEAFF,TGTGCCAGCTCCCCGGGGACAGGGGGCATCAGGACTGAAGCTTTCTTT
TRBV6-2/TRBV6-3,.,TRBJ2-1,few,CASRLRRGLANEQFF,TGTGCCAGCAGGCTCCGGCGGGGGCTAGCGAATGAGCAGTTCTTC
TRBV20-1,TRBD1,TRBJ2-7,few,CSARTGVAYEQYF,TGCAGTGCCCGAACAGGGGTTGCCTACGAGCAGTACTTC
TRBV5-1,TRBD1,TRBJ2-1,many,CASSLLGQGPNEQFF,TGCGCCAGCAGCTTGCTGGGACAGGGGCCGAATGAGCAGTTCTTC
TRBV7-2,.,TRBJ2-4,few,CASSGGLAKNIQYF,TGTGCCAGCAGCGGGGGGTTAGCCAAAAACATTCAGTACTTC
TRBV12-3/TRBV12-4,TRBD1,TRBJ2-1,many,CASTLDRGRGNEQFF,TGTGCCAGCACCCTAGACAGGGGGAGGGGCAATGAGCAGTTCTTC
TRBV7-2,.,TRBJ2-3,many,CASSLATPDTQYF,TGTGCCAGCAGCTTAGCTACCCCAGATACGCAGTATTTT
TRBV19,.,TRBJ1-1,.,CASSIFTEAFF,TGTGCCAGTAGTATCTTCACTGAAGCTTTCTTT
TRBV7-6,.,TRBJ2-3,many,CASGGAGTDTQYF,TGTGCCAGCGGGGGGGCCGGCACAGATACGCAGTATTTT
TRBV5-1,TRBD1,TRBJ2-7,many,CASSLGDSTYEQYF,TGCGCCAGCAGCTTGGGGGACAGCACCTACGAGCAGTACTTC
TRBV10-3,.,TRBJ2-5,.,CAISEQGGRETQYF,TGTGCCATCAGTGAGCAAGGGGGTCGAGAGACCCAGTACTTC
TRBV5-1,.,TRBJ2-1,many,CASSSTASYNEQFF,TGCGCCAGCAGCTCTACAGCTTCCTACAATGAGCAGTTCTTC
TRBV5-1,.,TRBJ2-2,few,CASSLGSITGELFF,TGCGCCAGCAGCTTGGGGTCCATCACCGGGGAGCTGTTTTTT
TRBV12-3/TRBV12-4,.,TRBJ1-1,many,CASSLPAMNTEAFF,TGTGCCAGCAGTTTACCAGCAATGAACACTGAAGCTTTCTTT
TRBV7-8,.,TRBJ2-1,.,CASSPWTADNEQFF,TGTGCCAGCAGCCCCTGGACAGCGGACAATGAGCAGTTCTTC
TRBV7-2,TRBD2,TRBJ2-7,.,CASSLATLAGGPYEQYF,TGTGCCAGCAGCTTAGCAACTCTAGCGGGGGGACCTTACGAGCAGTACTTC
TRBV15,TRBD2,TRBJ2-1,.,CATTEVSGGWYNEQFF,TGTGCCACCACCGAAGTTAGCGGGGGTTGGTACAATGAGCAGTTCTTC
TRBV7-3,TRBD2,TRBJ2-5,.,CASSLTASGRETQYF,TGTGCCAGCAGCTTAACGGCTAGCGGAAGGGAGACCCAGTACTTC
TRBV20-1,.,TRBJ2-5,.,CSAPRREETQYF,TGCAGTGCTCCCCGCCGCGAAGAGACCCAGTACTTC